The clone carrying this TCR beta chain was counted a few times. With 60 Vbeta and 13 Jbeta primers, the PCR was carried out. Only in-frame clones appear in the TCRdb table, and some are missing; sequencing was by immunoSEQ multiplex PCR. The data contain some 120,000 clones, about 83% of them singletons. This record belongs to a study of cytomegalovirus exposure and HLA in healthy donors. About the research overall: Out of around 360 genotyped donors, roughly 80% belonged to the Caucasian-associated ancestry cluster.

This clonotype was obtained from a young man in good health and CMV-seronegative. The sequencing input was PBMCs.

CDR3 sequence reads: CASSTSGQGADEQYF. In DNA form, the CDR3 reads TGTGCCAGTAGTACCTCAGGACAGGGGGCGGACGAGCAGTACTTC. The rearrangement joins TRBV19 to TRBJ2-7; 11 positions match TRBD1. The CDR3 runs 15 residues. V was pared by 4 bases and J by 5 bases, with 7 bases of the junction left unmatched. From germline, CDR1 is LNHDA and CDR2 SQIVND (reference sequence).